The sequence of this T cell receptor (beta chain) was determined in a study of shared clonotypes between healthy human individuals (dated by TCRdb to 2019 to 2021). Looking at the study overall: Three men and a couple of women, aged 18 to 49 years, made up the cohort. To increase sequencing depth and limit assay-specific biases, TCR repertoire library preparation and sequencing were carried out by different laboratories using diverse techniques. To estimate repertoire size and how much clonotype sharing occurs between individuals, the study deeply sequenced the blood TCR repertoires of about five healthy adults. For each donor, three plates each were used for CD4 naive and CD4 memory, two plates were used for CD8 naive, and one plate was used for CD8 memory. Between about 0.8 and 9 billion PBMCs per donor were obtained by leukapheresis. What the work shows at the level of the full study, not this receptor alone: Compared with non-shared clonotypes, clonotypes shared by all four sorted-subset donors had higher generation probabilities. Across several donors, roughly 5.4% of naive CD4, roughly 3.4% of naive CD8, 2% to 2.5% of memory CD4, and over 0.35% of memory CD8 clonotypes were shared. The genetic and exposure-history diversity represented was limited by the small number of donors. Pairwise subsampling led to the expectation that sequencing depth would affect the degree of clonotype sharing among donors. Only blood was sampled, and tissue TCR repertoires likely differ from those in blood. Rarefaction of sorted-subset datasets indicated incomplete sequencing despite the large sequencing depth. Naive subsets generally had larger estimated clonotype richness than memory subsets.

This clone was seen once. Its antigen specificity is not known. No base qualities exist here, and no much larger clone lies one base off it. TCR CDR3 regions were amplified from genomic DNA by multiplex PCR using the deep immunoSEQ assay. Extracted genomic DNA from each cell subset was distributed evenly across all wells of several immunoSEQ 96-well plates, and each plate was treated as a replicate. Each replicate PCR for sorted subsets received roughly 200 ng genomic DNA, equal to about 30,000 T cell genomes. Purified libraries were measured with a Qubit 3.0 fluorometer, size-checked on a Bioanalyzer 2100, and measured again with the KAPA Library Quantification kit. Every immunoSEQ 96-well plate was sequenced on a dedicated single-read 150-cycle Illumina NextSeq 550 flow cell. As for the original processing: Because only junctional sequences without quality scores were contained in the immunoSEQ output, filtering matching that applied to full-length reads could not be performed. Sequences were annotated with PyIR, a Python wrapper for IgBLAST v1.9, using IMGT germline references to assign V/J genes and CDR3. Any read was removed if the V/J assignment was weak (E-value above 1e-6), the CDR3 was missing, or the read contained stop codons, out-of-frame junctions, or ambiguous translated residues. V3J clonotypes were defined as sequences sharing an identical inferred V gene, J gene, and CDR3 amino acid sequence. Percentage overlap between repertoires was calculated by dividing the number of shared unique clonotypes by the size of the smaller repertoire. Richness of each repertoire was evaluated using RTK rarefaction, the Chao1 estimator, and Recon v2.1 estimates of unobserved clonotypes. Generation probabilities for all TCRbeta clonotypes obtained by the gDNA method from a handful of donors were computed using OLGA. TCRdb took over this immuneACCESS table, retaining in-frame rearrangements with V and J assigned. Such tables are incomplete; in checked studies, under half of the missing clones stem from an unresolved V gene, and the remainder is unexplained. For V, J and clone size, that table is used; D and trimming come from the DNA. This sample gives 2.5 million or so clones in total; around 94% of them show up just once. The ten largest clones represent 0.14% of the sample.

The CDR3 holds 13 amino acids from the cysteine to the phenylalanine. CDR3 DNA is the only sequence kept; it has 39 bases, read in frame from the first base. The V end gives up 8 bases and the J end 4 bases, leaving 6 bases in the junction not matched to a gene. CDR1 and CDR2 are read off the germline V gene as MDHEN and SYDVKM. The donors were healthy, HIV-negative adults who had no recently reported acute infections or vaccinations. All donors were Caucasian adults living in Nashville, Tennessee, USA. Magnetic negative selection was used to enrich CD4+ T cells, after which naive cells were positively selected on CD45RA and the negative fraction became the memory subset. After blood collection by leukapheresis, PBMCs were isolated using Ficoll-Histopaque density gradient centrifugation and then cryopreserved in the vapor phase of liquid nitrogen. Analytical flow cytometry was used to check the purity and quantity of each magnetically sorted T cell population. Genomic DNA was isolated from every sorted fraction and measured by UV absorbance on a Nanodrop 2000c.

What was sequenced was naive CD4+ T cells sorted from blood. Read against the paper, the sample's cell subset or site label means: CD45RA+ positively selected. The rearranged segments are TRBV28 and TRBJ1-2, with TRBD1 identical over 8 junction bases. The receptor was isolated from a man in his late teens or twenties in good health. The bases are TGTGCCAGCTATCAGGGGGCAATCTATGGCTACACCTTC. This codes for CASYQGAIYGYTF.